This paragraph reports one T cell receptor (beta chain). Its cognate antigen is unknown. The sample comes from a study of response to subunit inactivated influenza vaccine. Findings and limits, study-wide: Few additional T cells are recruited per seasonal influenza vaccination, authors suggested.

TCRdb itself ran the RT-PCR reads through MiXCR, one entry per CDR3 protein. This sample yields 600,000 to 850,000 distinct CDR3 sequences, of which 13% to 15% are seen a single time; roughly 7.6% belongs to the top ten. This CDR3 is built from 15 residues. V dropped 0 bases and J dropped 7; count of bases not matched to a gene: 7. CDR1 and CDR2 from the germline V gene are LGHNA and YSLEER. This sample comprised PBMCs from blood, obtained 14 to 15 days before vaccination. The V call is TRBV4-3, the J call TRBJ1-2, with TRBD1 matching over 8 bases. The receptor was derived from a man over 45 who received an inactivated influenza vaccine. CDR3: CASSQDWQGAGGYTF. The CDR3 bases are TGCGCCAGCAGCCAAGATTGGCAGGGGGCGGGTGGCTACACCTTC.